Each of the 7 T cell receptor beta chains below was sequenced from the same sample in a study of T cell changes during pregnancy in multiple sclerosis. Using immunoSEQ multiplex PCR, the repertoire was profiled, and TCRdb retains in-frame clones only, with some absent. Here the sample spans about 67,000 clones, about 90% being singletons. Sequenced material: peripheral blood, taken in the first trimester of pregnancy. Receptors originate from a female donor with multiple sclerosis, enrolled in a pregnancy study.

The genes are TRBV4-1 and TRBJ2-7; a weak D match, TRBD2 (5 bases). Germline V gene data show CDR1 as MGHRA and CDR2 as YSYEKL. V was pared by 2 bases and J by 2 bases, with 16 bases between. The CDR3 consists of 16 residues. DNA for the CDR3: TGCGCCAGCAGCCAACCCGGAGGCTCATCCCCCTACGAGCAGTACTTC. Translating gives CASSQPGGSSPYEQYF.

The CDR3 loop is CASSGIDQGEQFF. The CDR3 DNA follows: TGTGCCAGCTCAGGGATCGACCAGGGTGAGCAGTTCTTC. The chain combines TRBV18 with TRBJ2-1, with D possibly matching TRBD1 (5 bases). The length of the CDR3 is 13 residues. From germline, CDR1 is KGHSH and CDR2 LQKENI. V gave up 5 bases and J gave up 9 bases, with 14 bases separating them. The full variable domain, its missing parts supplied by reference TRBV18 and TRBJ2-1, is NAGVMQNPRHLVRRRGQEARLRCSPMKGHSHVYWYRQLPEEGLKFMVYLQKENIIDESGMPKERFSAEFPKEGPSILRIQQVVRGDSAAYFCASSGIDQGEQFFGPGTRLTVL.

In its sample, this clone was seen once. The V gene is TRBV11-3, the J gene TRBJ2-1, with TRBD2 matching over 11 bases. Per germline, CDR1 SGHNT and CDR2 YENEEA. This CDR3 is 20 amino acids long. V gave up 1 base and J gave up 5 bases; unmatched junction bases: 16. The CDR3 is CASSLAGTSGSPRGHNEQFF. CDR3 bases: TGTGCCAGCAGCTTAGCCGGGACTAGCGGTTCTCCCCGGGGCCACAATGAGCAGTTCTTC. The full variable domain, its missing parts supplied by reference TRBV11-3 and TRBJ2-1, is EAGVVQSPRYKIIEKKQPVAFWCNPISGHNTLYWYLQNLGQGPELLIRYENEEAVDDSQLPKDRFSAERLKGVDSTLKIQPAELGDSAVYLCASSLAGTSGSPRGHNEQFFGPGTRLTVL.

The chain is built from TRBV5-1 and TRBJ1-2; D gene unclear. Trimming removed 0 bases from V and 1 base from J, with 16 bases in between. Looked up from germline, CDR1 is SGHRS and CDR2 is YFSETQ. This CDR3 has 17 amino acids. DNA for the CDR3: TGCGCCAGCAGCTTGGCCCTCCGGACGGGAATTAACTATGGCTACACCTTC. Translated, it gives CASSLALRTGINYGYTF.

The rearrangement uses TRBV5-1 and TRBJ1-3, with 8 nucleotides matching TRBD1. The CDR3 runs 16 residues. Germline V CDR1 and CDR2: SGHRS, YFSETQ. The trim removed 1 base at V and 2 bases at J, leaving 5 bases unmatched. The CDR3 coding sequence is TGCGCCAGCAGCTTGTCAGGGGGCCTCACTGGAAACACCATATATTTT. Residues: CASSLSGGLTGNTIYF.

The table lists this clone with a few counts. The chain has TRBV15 and TRBJ2-3; D remains ambiguous. Germline assignment: CDR1 LNHNV and CDR2 YYDKDF (reference sequence). Trimming took off 0 bases at V and 15 bases at J, with 19 bases between the two ends. The CDR3 runs to 14 residues. For the CDR3, the DNA is TGTGCCACCAGCAGAGAACCCCGCACAGATACCACATATTTT. It encodes CATSREPRTDTTYF.

This rearrangement joins TRBV27 to TRBJ2-7, with TRBD1 identical over 7 bases. Germline assignment: CDR1 MNHEY and CDR2 SMNVEV (reference sequence). CDR3 size: 16 residues. Trimming removed 2 bases from V and 4 bases from J; junction bases left unmatched: 11. CDR3 sequence: CASSLDRAPLVYEQYF. The CDR3 DNA follows: TGTGCCAGCAGTTTAGACAGGGCCCCTCTCGTGTACGAGCAGTACTTC.